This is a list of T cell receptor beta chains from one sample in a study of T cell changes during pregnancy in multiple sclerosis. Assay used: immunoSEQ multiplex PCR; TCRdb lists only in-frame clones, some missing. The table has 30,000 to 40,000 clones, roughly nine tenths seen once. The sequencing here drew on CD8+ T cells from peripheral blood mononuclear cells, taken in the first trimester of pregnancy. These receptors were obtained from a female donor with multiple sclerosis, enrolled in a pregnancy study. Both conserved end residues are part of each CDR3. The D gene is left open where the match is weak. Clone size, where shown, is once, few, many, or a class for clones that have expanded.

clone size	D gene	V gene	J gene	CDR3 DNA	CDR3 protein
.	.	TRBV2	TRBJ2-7	TGTGCCAGCAACGGTCCGGGTCTGGTCTACGAGCAGTACTTC	CASNGPGLVYEQYF
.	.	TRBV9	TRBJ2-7	TGTGCCAGCAGCCCCCATCCCGGAGCCCCCTCCGAGCAGTACTTC	CASSPHPGAPSEQYF
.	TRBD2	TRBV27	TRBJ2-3	TGTGCCAGCAGCACACAGACGGGACTAGCGGGGGGAAGGGGGATGTCAGATACGCAGTATTTT	CASSTQTGLAGGRGMSDTQYF
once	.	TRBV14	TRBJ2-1	TGTGCCAGCAGCGCAGGGGGGTCCAATGAGCAGTTCTTC	CASSAGGSNEQFF
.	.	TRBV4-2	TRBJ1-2	TGTGCCAGCAGCCAAGGGGCCCCATATGGCTACACCTTC	CASSQGAPYGYTF
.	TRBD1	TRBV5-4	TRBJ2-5	TGTGCCAGCAGCTTGGACGCGGGACAGGGGCCGCAGGGGGTAAGAGAGACCCAGTACTTC	CASSLDAGQGPQGVRETQYF
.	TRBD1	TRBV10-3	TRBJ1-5	TGTGCCACCAGGGACAGCGACAATCAGCCCCAGCATTTT	CATRDSDNQPQHF
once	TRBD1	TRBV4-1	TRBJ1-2	TGCGCCAGCAGCCAAGATTGGGACAGGGTGTACTATGGCTACACCTTC	CASSQDWDRVYYGYTF
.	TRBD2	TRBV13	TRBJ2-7	TGTGCCAGCAGCTTAGTGGGTCTAGCGGGTACTACCTACGAGCAGTACTTC	CASSLVGLAGTTYEQYF
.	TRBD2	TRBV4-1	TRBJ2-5	TGCGCCAGCAGCCAAAGAGCTGGCGGGAGGGCGGAAGAGACCCAGTACTTC	CASSQRAGGRAEETQYF
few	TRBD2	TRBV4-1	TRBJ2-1	TGCGCCAGCAGCCAAGAAGGGACTATGAATGAGCAGTTCTTC	CASSQEGTMNEQFF
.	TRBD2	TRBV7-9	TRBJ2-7	TGTGCCAGCAGCTTACCCAGACTAGCGGGAGGTTACGAGCAGTACTTC	CASSLPRLAGGYEQYF
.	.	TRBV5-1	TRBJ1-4	TGCGCCAGCAGCTTGGATGGGGGGGGGACTAATGAAAAACTGTTTTTT	CASSLDGGGTNEKLFF
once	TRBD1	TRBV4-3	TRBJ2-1	TGCGCCAGCAGCCAAGACCGTCCAGGGGGAAATGAGCAGTTCTTC	CASSQDRPGGNEQFF
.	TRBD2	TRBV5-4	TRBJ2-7	TGTGCCAGCAGCCCCGGACTAGCGGGAGGCTACGAGCAGTACTTC	CASSPGLAGGYEQYF
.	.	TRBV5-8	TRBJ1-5	TGTGCCAGCAGCTGGGGGGGAAGAAGTCAGCCCCAGCATTTT	CASSWGGRSQPQHF
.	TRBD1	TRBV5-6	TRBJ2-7	TGTGCCAGCAGCCCGGCCGGGACAGGGGGCTTTTACGAGCAGTACTTC	CASSPAGTGGFYEQYF
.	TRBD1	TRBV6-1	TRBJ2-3	TGTGCCAGCAGTGGCCCAGGGGGGACAGGGGATAACACAGATACGCAGTATTTT	CASSGPGGTGDNTDTQYF
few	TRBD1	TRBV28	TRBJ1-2	TGTGCCAGCAGCTCCGGGACAGGGCTTTTCTATGGCTACACCTTC	CASSSGTGLFYGYTF